This T cell receptor beta chain comes out of a study of monozygotic twins with inflammatory bowel disease. From its re-call of the 5' RACE reads, TCRdb lists each CDR3 protein once, without DNA. Here the sample table reports roughly 100,000 distinct CDR3 sequences. CDR1 is SEHNR and CDR2 is FQNEAQ in the germline V gene (reference sequence). CDR3 length: 14 residues. The clonotype was recovered from a human donor with ulcerative colitis or Crohn's disease, or a healthy co-twin of an affected twin (not recorded which). This sequence joins TRBV7-9 and TRBJ1-4. Sequenced: blood. This CDR3 reads CASSFGATNEKLFF.